Sequencing of this T cell receptor delta chain was carried out in a study of gamma-delta T cells after stem cell transplantation. This CDR3 spans 20 amino acids. Germline V lookup: CDR1 TSWWSYY, CDR2 QGS. After removal of 3 bases from V and 7 bases from J, the junction contained 23 bases not matched to a gene. With CATT, TCRdb re-called clones from the RT-PCR reads. In the table there are 2,500 or so delta-chain clones, about 2.9% of which are singletons. With respect to this clone: TCRdb's protein, taken from a much larger clone, differs from this DNA's translation at residue 16, likely owing to a read error; the protein displayed comes from the DNA.

This sequence was found in a human donor. It is not recorded whose cells these are; they may come from a transplant donor. The genes are TRDV1 and TRDJ1; 10 bases fit TRDD3. Sequenced input: gamma-delta T cells. The CDR3 spells CALGDHCWLPTWGIPSKLIF. CDR3 DNA: TGTGCTCTTGGGGATCATTGTTGGCTTCCTACGTGGGGGATACCTAGTAAACTCATCTTT.